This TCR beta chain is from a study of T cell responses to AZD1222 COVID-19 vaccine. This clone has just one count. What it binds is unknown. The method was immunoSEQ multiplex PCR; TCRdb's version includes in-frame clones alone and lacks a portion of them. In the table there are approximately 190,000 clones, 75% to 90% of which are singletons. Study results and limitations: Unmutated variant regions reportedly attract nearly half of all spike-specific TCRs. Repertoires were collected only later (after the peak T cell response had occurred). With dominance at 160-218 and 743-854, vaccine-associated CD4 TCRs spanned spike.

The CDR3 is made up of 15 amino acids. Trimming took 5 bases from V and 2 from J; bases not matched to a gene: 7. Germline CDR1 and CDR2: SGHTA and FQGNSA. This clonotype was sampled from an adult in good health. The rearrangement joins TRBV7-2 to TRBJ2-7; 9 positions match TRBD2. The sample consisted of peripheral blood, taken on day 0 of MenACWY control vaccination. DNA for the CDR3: TGTGCCAGCAGCCCCCGGCTAGCGGGGACCTACGAGCAGTACTTC. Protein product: CASSPRLAGTYEQYF.